The 32 T cell receptor beta chains in this list originate from one sample, sequenced in a study of regulatory T cells in long-lasting Graves disease. Both iRepertoire HTBI primers and Arm-PCR of CDR3 regions were used to build the TCR beta libraries. Each CDR3 protein is one row after TCRdb ran MiXCR on the multiplex PCR reads. The sample records 400,000 to 500,000 distinct CDR3 sequences, about 17% being singletons. Time point noted: newly diagnosed GD, antithyroid drugs for less than 3 months. Isolated PBMC RNA provided the starting material for the TCR library. Another study also made use of these data, one on T cells in Graves' hyperthyroidism and ophthalmopathy.

Sequencing used peripheral blood mononuclear cells (PBMCs), obtained at new diagnosis, from a patient treated with antithyroid drugs. These receptors all stem from a woman aged 18 to 35 with Graves disease.

This clonotype came up a few times. The chain combines TRBV11-2 with TRBJ1-2, with a tentative D call TRBD1 (5 bases). V dropped 3 bases and J dropped 4 bases, with 12 bases sitting between them. The germline V gene encodes CDR1 SGHAT and CDR2 FQNNGV. This CDR3 spans 14 amino acids. The CDR3 is CASSFGTGFYGYTF. The CDR3 DNA reads TGTGCCAGCAGCTTCGGTACAGGTTTCTATGGCTACACCTTC.

This clonotype has just a few counts. The junction differs from germline at one of its ends, possibly a read error. J is TRBJ2-3 and V is TRBV18, with 9 bases identical to TRBD1. The CDR3 totals 16 residues. Germline CDR1 KGHSH, CDR2 LQKENI. CDR3 region: CAGSPNRGPSTDTQYF. DNA of the CDR3: TGTGCCGGCTCACCGAACAGGGGGCCAAGCACAGATACGCAGTATTTT.

This clonotype occurred a few times. The chain carries TRBV28 and TRBJ1-1; D is possibly TRBD1 (6 bases). Per germline, CDR1 MDHEN and CDR2 SYDVKM. V was cut by 5 bases and J by 5 bases, with 9 bases left in between. The CDR3 has 12 residues. The CDR3 bases are TGTGCCAGCAGTCAGGGGAGTACTGAAGCTTTCTTT. Its translation is CASSQGSTEAFF.

This clonotype occurred a few times. The chain is built from TRBV29-1 and TRBJ2-7, with a possible D match to TRBD1 (6 bases). There are 14 residues in the CDR3. The germline CDR1 and CDR2 sequences are SQVTM and ANQGSEA. V lost 6 bases, J lost 6 bases, and 21 bases lay in between. CDR3 sequence (DNA): TGCAGCGTGATGACAGGCTCGGGTGGGGTCGAGCAGTACTTC. Translated, it gives CSVMTGSGGVEQYF.

The sample holds many counts of this clonotype. The rearrangement uses TRBV6-1 and TRBJ2-7; 7 nucleotides agree with TRBD1. Losses at the gene ends were 8 bases for V and 3 bases for J; bases not matched to a gene: 13. The CDR3 has 15 residues. The germline gives CDR1 MNHNS, CDR2 SASEGT. The CDR3 DNA sequence: TGTGCCAGCTCTGAACAGGGGACGTCGGGCTACGAGCAGTACTTC. Its protein product is CASSEQGTSGYEQYF.

This clonotype showed up many times. V gene TRBV10-3 combines with J gene TRBJ2-5; TRBD1 matches at 9 bases. V shed 3 bases, J shed 5 bases, and the junction held 10 bases outside the gene matches. The CDR3 runs 16 residues. The germline gives CDR1 ENHRY, CDR2 SYGVKD. The CDR3 nucleotides are TGTGCCATCAGTGATTTGACAGGGGGGGACGCGGAGACCCAGTACTTC. Residues: CAISDLTGGDAETQYF.

This clonotype was recorded at least ten times. This chain links TRBV20-1 with TRBJ2-7; D gene uncertain. The germline gives CDR1 DFQATT, CDR2 SNEGSKA (reference sequence). CDR3 length: 13 residues. V shed 5 bases and J shed 2 bases, with 13 bases lying between them. CDR3 in DNA: TGCAGTGCTTACAACGCGGCCACCTACGAGCAGTACTTC. Protein sequence: CSAYNAATYEQYF.

This clonotype appeared a few times. J is TRBJ2-3 and V is TRBV29-1; no firm D call. CDR3 length: 13 amino acids. Germline CDR1 and CDR2: SQVTM and ANQGSEA. V was clipped by 4 bases and J by 0 bases, with 8 bases between them. As DNA, the CDR3 is TGCAGCGTTGTGGCTACTAGCACAGATACGCAGTATTTT. Amino acids: CSVVATSTDTQYF.

CDR3 sequence reads: CASSQVPGAVSPLHF. The CDR3 DNA is TGTGCCAGCAGCCAAGTGCCGGGGGCGGTCTCACCCCTCCACTTT. This chain uses TRBV3-1 with TRBJ1-6; perhaps TRBD1 as D (6 bases). The CDR3 spans 15 residues. Looked up from germline, CDR1 is LGHDT and CDR2 is YNNKEL (reference sequence). With 1 base removed from V and 10 bases from J, the gap between germline ends came to 14 bases.

There are a few counts of this clonotype. The gene calls are TRBV7-9 and TRBJ2-1; 8 nucleotides line up with TRBD2. Germline values: CDR1 SEHNR, CDR2 FQNEAQ (reference sequence). CDR3 length: 16 amino acids. Trimming at V came to 6 bases and at J to 12 bases, leaving 19 bases not matched to a gene. The CDR3 loop is CASSYPSAGGSWVQFF. The CDR3 DNA sequence: TGTGCCAGCAGTTACCCTTCCGCGGGAGGTTCGTGGGTGCAGTTCTTC.

Points on this clonotype: A much larger clone differs by one base, so this may be a read error. The CDR3 sequence: CASTHGNGQFF. DNA of the CDR3: TGTGCCAGCACCCACGGGAATGGGCAGTTCTTC. The chain combines TRBV11-2 with TRBJ2-1; D might be TRBD2 (5 bases). The germline CDR1 and CDR2 sequences are SGHAT and FQNNGV. The CDR3 is 11 residues long.

Only a few counts were recorded for this clonotype. This chain links TRBV30 with TRBJ2-1; a weak D match, TRBD1 (5 bases). Trimming shortened V by 1 base and J by 3 bases, and 10 bases separated the two germline ends. The CDR3 sequence is 14 residues long. Germline values: CDR1 GTSNPN, CDR2 SVGIG (reference sequence). The CDR3 loop reads CAWSGGASYNEQFF. In nucleotides, the CDR3 is TGTGCCTGGAGTGGGGGCGCTAGCTACAATGAGCAGTTCTTC.

This clonotype has at least ten counts. The chain has TRBV10-2 and TRBJ2-1; D is ambiguous. The germline V and J ends were trimmed by 1 base and 5 bases, with 6 bases remaining between them. The length of the CDR3 is 13 residues. CDR1 is WSHSY, CDR2 SAAADI, per germline. CDR3 bases: TGCGCCAGCAGTGAGTGGCCCGACAATGAGCAGTTCTTC. Residues: CASSEWPDNEQFF.

This rearrangement joins TRBV28 to TRBJ2-7; 12 bases align to TRBD2. CDR1 is MDHEN and CDR2 is SYDVKM in the germline V gene. This CDR3 contains 17 residues. The J segment lost 5 bases and the V segment lost 5 bases, leaving 13 bases of the junction unmatched. This CDR3 reads CASSIASGRARLNEQYF. The CDR3 DNA reads TGTGCCAGCAGTATCGCTAGCGGGAGGGCCAGACTGAACGAGCAGTACTTC. Filled out from reference TRBV28 and TRBJ2-7, the complete variable domain reads DVKVTQSSRYLVKRTGEKVFLECVQDMDHENMFWYRQDPGLGLRLIYFSYDVKMKEKGDIPEGYSVSREKKERFSLILESASTNQTSMYLCASSIASGRARLNEQYFGPGTRLTVT.

This clonotype was seen many times. The V and J genes are TRBV28 and TRBJ2-5; the D gene is possibly TRBD1 (5 bases). Germline V CDR1 and CDR2: MDHEN, SYDVKM. There are 12 residues in the CDR3. V was trimmed by 8 bases and J by 2 bases, leaving 9 bases between them. As DNA, the CDR3 is TGTGCCAGCCAGACAGCACAAGAGACCCAGTACTTC. Its protein is CASQTAQETQYF.

In the case of this clonotype: Sequence at one end of the junction differs from germline and may be a read error. The chain joins TRBV6-4 to TRBJ2-7; D is undetermined. Germline assignment: CDR1 MRHNA and CDR2 SNTAGT. The CDR3 spans 14 residues. This chain's CDR3 is CASPRLRLPYEQYF. DNA of the CDR3: TGCGCCAGCCCCCGGTTGCGGTTGCCCTACGAGCAGTACTTC.

This clonotype occurred many times. The chain recombines TRBV28 with TRBJ1-4; no reliable D call. V lost 4 bases and J lost 4, with 4 bases in between. Germline V gene sequence: CDR1 MDHEN, CDR2 SYDVKM. The CDR3 consists of 12 residues. CDR3 nucleotide sequence: TGTGCCAGCAGTTCCTTTAATGAAAAACTGTTTTTT. It specifies CASSSFNEKLFF.

In this sample, this clonotype turned up many times. This rearrangement joins TRBV20-1 to TRBJ2-5; D perhaps matches TRBD2 (6 bases). This CDR3 is 15 amino acids long. The V end lost 4 bases, the J end lost 5 bases, and 20 bases lay between the germline ends. CDR1 DFQATT and CDR2 SNEGSKA come from the germline V gene (reference sequence). CDR3 in amino acids: CSATAATRGKETQYF. CDR3 bases: TGCAGTGCTACCGCGGCGACCCGCGGGAAGGAGACCCAGTACTTC.

In its sample, this clonotype was seen a few times. This rearrangement joins TRBV10-3 to TRBJ2-7; tentatively, D is TRBD1 (8 bases). This CDR3 contains 14 residues. The V gene lost 6 bases and the J gene lost 3 bases, with 15 bases spanning the gap. The germline V gene encodes CDR1 ENHRY and CDR2 SYGVKD. The CDR3 bases are TGTGCCATCAGGGGGGGGACAGGACGCTACGAGCAGTACTTC. Translating gives CAIRGGTGRYEQYF.

This clonotype was counted at least ten times. The rearrangement uses TRBV14 and TRBJ1-1, with D possibly matching TRBD1 (6 bases). The CDR3 totals 14 residues. V was cut by 6 bases and J by 6 bases, with 17 bases left in between. Germline lookup yields CDR1 SGHDN and CDR2 FVKESK. Here the CDR3 reads CASSHKGGSAEAFF. The CDR3 region has the DNA TGTGCCAGCAGTCACAAAGGGGGGTCGGCTGAAGCTTTCTTT.

The V call is TRBV10-3, the J call TRBJ1-2, with D hard to call. This CDR3 is built from 13 residues. V lost 0 bases, J lost 2 bases, and 4 bases lay in between. The germline V gene has CDR1 ENHRY and CDR2 SYGVKD. CDR3 bases: TGTGCCATCAGTGAGTCGATGAACTATGGCTACACCTTC. Its translation: CAISESMNYGYTF.

On this clonotype: A much larger clone differs by one base, so this may be a read error. This rearrangement joins TRBV3-1 to TRBJ1-3, with D perhaps matching TRBD1 (6 bases). This CDR3 spans 18 amino acids. The V gene's germline CDR1 is LGHDT and CDR2 YNNKEL (reference sequence). V was shortened by 7 bases and J by 2 bases, with 24 bases between the two germline ends. For the CDR3, the DNA is TGTGCCAGCATCCACCGAAGCGGGGACACCGGGGCTGGAAACACCATATATTTT. Protein product: CASIHRSGDTGAGNTIYF.

This clonotype was picked up a small number of times. Because the CDR3 is missing its conserved closing phenylalanine or tryptophan, this is likely a read error. The chain employs TRBV20-1 and TRBJ2-7, with 9 bases matching TRBD2. CDR1 DFQATT and CDR2 SNEGSKA come from the germline V gene (reference sequence). The CDR3 is 14 residues long. The ends lost 6 bases at V and 3 bases at J; junction bases unmatched: 9. The CDR3 region is CSAEVAGDHYEQYS. In nucleotides, the CDR3 is TGCAGTGCGGAGGTAGCGGGAGATCACTACGAGCAGTACTCC.

This clonotype showed up many times. The chain couples TRBV29-1 to TRBJ2-3; 12 bases fit TRBD2. The CDR3 spans 12 residues. Trimming at V came to 5 bases and at J to 10 bases, leaving 4 bases not matched to a gene. The germline gives CDR1 SQVTM, CDR2 ANQGSEA. CDR3 bases: TGCAGCGTTTACACTAGCGGGAGGTCGCAGTATTTT. The encoded protein is CSVYTSGRSQYF.

This clonotype was observed at least ten times. The rearrangement joins TRBV6-1 to TRBJ2-5; D is possibly TRBD2 (5 bases). The germline CDR1 and CDR2 sequences are MNHNS and SASEGT. This CDR3 comprises 11 residues. V dropped 8 bases and J dropped 4 bases, with 8 bases sitting between them. CDR3 residues: CASGSGETQYF. CDR3 DNA: TGTGCCAGCGGGAGTGGAGAGACCCAGTACTTC.

About this clonotype itself: A read error may be the cause here, since a much bigger clone is one base away. This rearrangement joins TRBV18 to TRBJ2-1; 7 bases are a match to TRBD1. With V trimmed by 5 bases and J by 10 bases, 5 bases remained unmatched. The CDR3 runs to 12 residues. CDR1 is KGHSH, CDR2 LQKENI, per germline. DNA of the CDR3: TGTGCCAGCTCAGGGACAGACTACGAGCAGTTCTTC. The encoded protein is CASSGTDYEQFF.

This clonotype was counted at least ten times. The chain recombines TRBV27 with TRBJ1-2; D is possibly TRBD1 (5 bases). CDR1 is MNHEY and CDR2 is SMNVEV in the germline V gene (reference sequence). The CDR3 is 14 residues long. The V end was cut by 3 bases, the J end by 5 bases, with 13 bases between. The CDR3 DNA reads TGTGCCAGCAGTTTGACCCAACGGGGGTATGGCTACACCTTC. Translated: CASSLTQRGYGYTF.

V gene TRBV29-1 combines with J gene TRBJ2-5; D remains ambiguous. Trimming took 3 bases from V and 5 from J, leaving 4 bases between them. Germline-derived CDR1 and CDR2 are SQVTM and ANQGSEA. The CDR3 consists of 10 residues. CDR3 sequence: CSVDEETQYF. DNA of the CDR3: TGCAGCGTTGATGAGGAGACCCAGTACTTC. Supplemented by reference TRBV29-1 and TRBJ2-5, the full variable domain reads SAVISQKPSRDICQRGTSLTIQCQVDSQVTMMFWYRQQPGQSLTLIATANQGSEATYESGFVIDKFPISRPNLTFSTLTVSNMSPEDSSIYLCSVDEETQYFGPGTRLLVL.

The chain recombines TRBV4-1 with TRBJ1-6, with D possibly matching TRBD1 (5 bases). V gave up 0 bases and J gave up 9 bases, with 12 bases separating them. From germline, CDR1 is MGHRA and CDR2 YSYEKL. The CDR3 is made up of 15 amino acids. The chain's CDR3 is CASSQDPRVLSPLHF. The CDR3 DNA is TGCGCCAGCAGCCAAGATCCCAGGGTTCTTTCACCCCTCCACTTT.

This clonotype was observed a single time. The V and J genes are TRBV5-8 and TRBJ2-2; D gene ambiguous. Trimming shortened V by 0 bases and J by 1 base, and 7 bases separated the two germline ends. The CDR3 spans 15 residues. Germline CDR1 SGHTS, CDR2 YDEGEE. The CDR3 DNA follows: TGTGCCAGCAGCTTGGCTCCCAGGAACACCGGGGAGCTGTTTTTT. Translated, it gives CASSLAPRNTGELFF. Full variable domain (missing parts from reference TRBV5-8 and TRBJ2-2): EAGVTQSPTHLIKTRGQQATLRCSPISGHTSVYWYQQALGLGLQFLLWYDEGEERNRGNFPPRFSGRQFPNYSSELNVNALELEDSALYLCASSLAPRNTGELFFGEGSRLTVL.

The sample holds many counts of this clonotype. The chain carries TRBV11-2 and TRBJ2-1; the D is unclear. The CDR3 extends over 15 amino acids. Germline lookup yields CDR1 SGHAT and CDR2 FQNNGV. Trimming took 5 bases from V and 3 from J, leaving 14 bases between them. In DNA, the CDR3 is TGTGCCAGCAGCACCCTTATCGGCCGCTACAATGAGCAGTTCTTC. Amino acids: CASSTLIGRYNEQFF.

This clonotype came up a few times. A much larger clone lies one base from this, so it may be a read error. The chain joins TRBV7-2 to TRBJ1-1, with no clear D. The CDR3 spans 15 residues. Germline CDR1 and CDR2: SGHTA and FQGNSA. DNA for the CDR3: TGTGCCAACAGCGGCTCACGGATCATGAACACTGAAGCTTTCTTT. Residues: CANSGSRIMNTEAFF.